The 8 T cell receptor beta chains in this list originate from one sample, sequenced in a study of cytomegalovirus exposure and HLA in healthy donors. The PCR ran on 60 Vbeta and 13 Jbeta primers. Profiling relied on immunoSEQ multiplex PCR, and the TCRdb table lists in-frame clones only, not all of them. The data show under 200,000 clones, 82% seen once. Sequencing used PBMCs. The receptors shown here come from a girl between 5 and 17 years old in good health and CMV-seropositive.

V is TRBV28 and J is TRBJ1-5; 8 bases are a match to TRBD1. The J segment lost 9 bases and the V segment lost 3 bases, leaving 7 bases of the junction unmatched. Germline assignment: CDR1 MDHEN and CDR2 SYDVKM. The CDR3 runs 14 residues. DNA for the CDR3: TGTGCCAGCAGTTTGGCGGACAGGGTATCGCCCCAGCATTTT. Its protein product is CASSLADRVSPQHF.

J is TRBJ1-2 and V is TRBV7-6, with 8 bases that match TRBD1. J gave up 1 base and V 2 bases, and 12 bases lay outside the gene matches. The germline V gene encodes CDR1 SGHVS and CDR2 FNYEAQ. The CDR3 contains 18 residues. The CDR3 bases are TGTGCCAGCAGCTTATTGGCGCCAGGACAGGGCCGTAACTATGGCTACACCTTC. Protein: CASSLLAPGQGRNYGYTF.

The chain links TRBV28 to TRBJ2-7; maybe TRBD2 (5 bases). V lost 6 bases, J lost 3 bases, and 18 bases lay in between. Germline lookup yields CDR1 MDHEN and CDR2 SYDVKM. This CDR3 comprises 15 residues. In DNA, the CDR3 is TGTGCCAGCAGCCCCCCCCGTCGGGGTGGCTACGAGCAGTACTTC. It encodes CASSPPRRGGYEQYF.

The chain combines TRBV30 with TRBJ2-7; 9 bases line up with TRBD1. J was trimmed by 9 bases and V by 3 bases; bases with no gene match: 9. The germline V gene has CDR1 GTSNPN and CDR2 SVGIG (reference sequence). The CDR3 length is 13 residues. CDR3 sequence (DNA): TGTGCCTGGAGGGACAGGGGACGTACGGGGCAGTACTTC. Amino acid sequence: CAWRDRGRTGQYF.

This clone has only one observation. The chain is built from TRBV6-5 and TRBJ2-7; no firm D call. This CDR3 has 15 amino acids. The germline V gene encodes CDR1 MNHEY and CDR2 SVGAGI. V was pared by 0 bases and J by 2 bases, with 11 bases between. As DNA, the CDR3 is TGTGCCAGCAGTTACTCGAGGCGCCAAGCCTACGAGCAGTACTTC. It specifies CASSYSRRQAYEQYF.

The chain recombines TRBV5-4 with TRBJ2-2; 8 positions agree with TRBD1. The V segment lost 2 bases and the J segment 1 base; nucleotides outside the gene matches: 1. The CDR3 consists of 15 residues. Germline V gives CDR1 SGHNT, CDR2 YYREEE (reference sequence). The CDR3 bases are TGTGCCAGCAGCTTCGGACAGGGGAACACCGGGGAGCTGTTTTTT. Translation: CASSFGQGNTGELFF.

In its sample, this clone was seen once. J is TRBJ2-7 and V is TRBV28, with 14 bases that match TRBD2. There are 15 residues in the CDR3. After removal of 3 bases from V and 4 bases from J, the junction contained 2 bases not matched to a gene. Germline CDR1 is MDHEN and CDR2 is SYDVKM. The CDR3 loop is CASSFGTSGSYEQYF. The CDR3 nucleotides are TGTGCCAGCAGTTTCGGGACTAGCGGGAGTTACGAGCAGTACTTC.

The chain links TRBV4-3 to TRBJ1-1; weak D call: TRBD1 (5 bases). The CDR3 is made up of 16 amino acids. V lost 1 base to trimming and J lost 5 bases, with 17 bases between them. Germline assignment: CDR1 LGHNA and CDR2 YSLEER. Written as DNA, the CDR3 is TGCGCCAGCAGCCAAGTCCGCGTGGGGGGGGATACTGAAGCTTTCTTT. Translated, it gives CASSQVRVGGDTEAFF.